The clone carrying this TCR beta chain was detected only a few times. Its antigen is unknown. Trimming left V 5 bases short and J 4 bases short, with 11 bases between. Germline lookup yields CDR1 MNHNS and CDR2 SASEGT. This CDR3 contains 13 residues. The sample originates from a study of T cells after yellow fever vaccination. On the study more broadly: Preparation of fractions with low cell numbers was performed using SMART-Seq v4 Ultra Low Input.

A 5'RACE template-switching step, the method used to make TCR cDNA, added a universal primer site and UMIs. TCRdb processed the 5' RACE reads anew with MiXCR; each CDR3 protein has one entry. The sample has approximately 600,000 distinct CDR3 sequences, 9% to 15% seen once; the top ten hold approximately 15%. Study results and caveats: The bulk population could contribute abundant contaminating clonotypes to FACS-sorted repertoires.

This chain joins TRBV6-1 and TRBJ1-1; D is unclear. Sequences were derived from PBMCs, sampled on the day of the yellow fever booster vaccination. The clonotype was recovered from a man in his thirties or forties who received the YFV17D yellow fever vaccine. CDR3: CASSLTTATEAFF. CDR3 coding DNA: TGTGCCAGCAGTCTGACTACTGCCACTGAAGCTTTCTTT.